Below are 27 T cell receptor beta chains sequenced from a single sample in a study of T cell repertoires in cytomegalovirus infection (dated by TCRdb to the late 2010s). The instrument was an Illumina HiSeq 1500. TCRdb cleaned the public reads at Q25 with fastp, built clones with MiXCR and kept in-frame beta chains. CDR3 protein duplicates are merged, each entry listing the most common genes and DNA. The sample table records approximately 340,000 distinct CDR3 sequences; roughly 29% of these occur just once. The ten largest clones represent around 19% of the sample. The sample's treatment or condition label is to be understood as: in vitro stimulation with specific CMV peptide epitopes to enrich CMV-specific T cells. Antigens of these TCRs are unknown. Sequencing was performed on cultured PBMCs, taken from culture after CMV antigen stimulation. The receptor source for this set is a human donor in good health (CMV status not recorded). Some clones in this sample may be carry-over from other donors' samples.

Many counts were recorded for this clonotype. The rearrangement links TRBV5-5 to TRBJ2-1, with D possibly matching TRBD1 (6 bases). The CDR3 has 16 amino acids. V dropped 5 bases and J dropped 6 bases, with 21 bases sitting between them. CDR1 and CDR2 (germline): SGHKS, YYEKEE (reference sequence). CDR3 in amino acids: CASSFPQGSLGNEQFF. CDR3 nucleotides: TGTGCCAGCAGTTTCCCTCAGGGGTCGTTAGGCAATGAGCAGTTCTTC.

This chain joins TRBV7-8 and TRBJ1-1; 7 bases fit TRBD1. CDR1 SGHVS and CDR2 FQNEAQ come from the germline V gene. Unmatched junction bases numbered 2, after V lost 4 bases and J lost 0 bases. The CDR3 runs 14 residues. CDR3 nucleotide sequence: TGTGCCAGCAGCTGGGACAGCATGAACACTGAAGCTTTCTTT. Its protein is CASSWDSMNTEAFF. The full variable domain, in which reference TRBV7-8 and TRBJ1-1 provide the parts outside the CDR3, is GAGVSQSPRYKVAKRGQDVALRCDPISGHVSLFWYQQALGQGPEFLTYFQNEAQLDKSGLPSDRFFAERPEGSVSTLKIQRTQQEDSAVYLCASSWDSMNTEAFFGQGTRLTVV.

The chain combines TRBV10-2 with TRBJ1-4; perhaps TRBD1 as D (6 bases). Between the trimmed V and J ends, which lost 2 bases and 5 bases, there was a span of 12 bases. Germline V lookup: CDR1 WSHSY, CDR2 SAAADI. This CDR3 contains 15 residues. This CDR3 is CASSEGGQGNEKLFF. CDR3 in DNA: TGCGCCAGCAGTGAGGGGGGGCAGGGCAATGAAAAACTGTTTTTT.

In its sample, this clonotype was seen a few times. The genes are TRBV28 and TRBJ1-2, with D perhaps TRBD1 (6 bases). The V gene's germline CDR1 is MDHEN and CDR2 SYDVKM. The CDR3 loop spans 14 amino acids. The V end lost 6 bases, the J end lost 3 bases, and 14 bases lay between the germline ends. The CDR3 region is CASSVPGADYGYTF. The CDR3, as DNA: TGTGCCAGCAGCGTCCCGGGGGCAGACTATGGCTACACCTTC.

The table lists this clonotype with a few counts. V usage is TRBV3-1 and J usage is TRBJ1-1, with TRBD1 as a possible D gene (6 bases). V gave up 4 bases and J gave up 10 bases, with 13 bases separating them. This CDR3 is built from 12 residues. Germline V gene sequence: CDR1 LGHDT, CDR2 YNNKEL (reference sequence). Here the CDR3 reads CASSPPRGAAFF. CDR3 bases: TGTGCCAGCAGCCCCCCCAGGGGCGCAGCTTTCTTT.

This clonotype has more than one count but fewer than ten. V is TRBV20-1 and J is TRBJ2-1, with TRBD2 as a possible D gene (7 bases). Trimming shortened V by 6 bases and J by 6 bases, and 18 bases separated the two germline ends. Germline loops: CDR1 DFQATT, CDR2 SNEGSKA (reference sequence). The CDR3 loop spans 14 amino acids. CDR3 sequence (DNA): TGCAGTGCAGACGGGCGGGGGCACCTCAATGAGCAGTTCTTC. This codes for CSADGRGHLNEQFF.

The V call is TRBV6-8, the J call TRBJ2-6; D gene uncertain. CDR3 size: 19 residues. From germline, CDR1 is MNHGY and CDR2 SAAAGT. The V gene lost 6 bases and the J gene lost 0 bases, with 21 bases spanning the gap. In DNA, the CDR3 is TGTGCCAGCAGGAACCAGAGAGCCAACCTCAACTCTGGGGCCAACGTCCTGACTTTC. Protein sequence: CASRNQRANLNSGANVLTF.

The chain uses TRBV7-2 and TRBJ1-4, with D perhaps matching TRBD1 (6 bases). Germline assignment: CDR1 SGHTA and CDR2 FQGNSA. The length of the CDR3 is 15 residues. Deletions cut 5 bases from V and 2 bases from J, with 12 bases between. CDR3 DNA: TGTGCCAGCAGCCGGCTGGGGGGCACTAATGAAAAACTGTTTTTT. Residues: CASSRLGGTNEKLFF.

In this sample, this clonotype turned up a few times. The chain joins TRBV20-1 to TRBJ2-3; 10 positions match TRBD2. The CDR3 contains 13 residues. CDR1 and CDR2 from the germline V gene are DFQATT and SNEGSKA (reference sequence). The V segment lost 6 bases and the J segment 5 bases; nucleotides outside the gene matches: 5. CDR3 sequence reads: CSAKRGGIDTQYF. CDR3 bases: TGCAGTGCCAAGCGGGGGGGCATAGATACGCAGTATTTT.

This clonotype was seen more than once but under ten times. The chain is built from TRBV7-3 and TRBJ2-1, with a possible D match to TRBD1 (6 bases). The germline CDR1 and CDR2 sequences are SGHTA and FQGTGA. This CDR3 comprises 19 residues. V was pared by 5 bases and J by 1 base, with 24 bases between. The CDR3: CASSPVLIGGVFSYNEQFF. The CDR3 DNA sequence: TGTGCCAGCAGCCCTGTGCTGATAGGGGGAGTGTTTTCCTACAATGAGCAGTTCTTC.

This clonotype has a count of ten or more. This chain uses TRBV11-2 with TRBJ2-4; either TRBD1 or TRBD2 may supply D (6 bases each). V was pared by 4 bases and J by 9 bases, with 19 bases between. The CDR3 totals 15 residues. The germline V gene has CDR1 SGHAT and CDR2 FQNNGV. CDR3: CASSSRDEGGGIQYF. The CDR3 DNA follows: TGTGCCAGCAGCTCCCGCGACGAGGGGGGTGGCATTCAGTACTTC.

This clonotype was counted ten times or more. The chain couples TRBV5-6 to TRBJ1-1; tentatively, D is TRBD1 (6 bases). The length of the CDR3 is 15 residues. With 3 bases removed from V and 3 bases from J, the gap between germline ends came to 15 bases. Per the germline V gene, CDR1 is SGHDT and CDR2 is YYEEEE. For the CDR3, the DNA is TGTGCCAGCAGCTCCTACAGGGTCTTCGACACTGAAGCTTTCTTT. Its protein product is CASSSYRVFDTEAFF.

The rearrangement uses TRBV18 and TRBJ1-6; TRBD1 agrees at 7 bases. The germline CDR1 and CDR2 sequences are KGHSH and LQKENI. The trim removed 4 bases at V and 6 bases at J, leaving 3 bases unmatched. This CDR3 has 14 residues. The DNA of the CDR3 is TGTGCCAGCTCACGACGGGACAGTAATTCACCCCTCCACTTT. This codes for CASSRRDSNSPLHF.

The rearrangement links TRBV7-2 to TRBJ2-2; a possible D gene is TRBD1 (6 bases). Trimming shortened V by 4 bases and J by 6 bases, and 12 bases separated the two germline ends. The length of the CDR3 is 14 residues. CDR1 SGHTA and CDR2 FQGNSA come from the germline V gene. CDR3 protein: CASSSGQNSGELFF. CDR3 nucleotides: TGTGCCAGCAGCTCGGGACAAAATTCCGGGGAGCTGTTTTTT. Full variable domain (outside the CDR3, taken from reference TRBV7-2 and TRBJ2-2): GAGVSQSPSNKVTEKGKDVELRCDPISGHTALYWYRQSLGQGLEFLIYFQGNSAPDKSGLPSDRFSAERTGGSVSTLTIQRTQQEDSAVYLCASSSGQNSGELFFGEGSRLTVL.

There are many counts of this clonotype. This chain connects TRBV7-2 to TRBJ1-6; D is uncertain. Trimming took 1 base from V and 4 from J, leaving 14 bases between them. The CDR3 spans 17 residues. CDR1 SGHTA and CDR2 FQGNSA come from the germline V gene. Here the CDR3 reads CASSLEPAGRYNSPLHF. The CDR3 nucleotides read TGTGCCAGCAGCTTAGAACCCGCAGGCCGTTATAATTCACCCCTCCACTTT.

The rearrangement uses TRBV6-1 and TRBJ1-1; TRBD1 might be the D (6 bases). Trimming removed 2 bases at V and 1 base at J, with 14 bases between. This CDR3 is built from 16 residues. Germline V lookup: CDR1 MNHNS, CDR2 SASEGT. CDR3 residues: CASSEFAGVKNTEAFF. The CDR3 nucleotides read TGTGCCAGCAGTGAATTCGCAGGGGTGAAGAACACTGAAGCTTTCTTT.

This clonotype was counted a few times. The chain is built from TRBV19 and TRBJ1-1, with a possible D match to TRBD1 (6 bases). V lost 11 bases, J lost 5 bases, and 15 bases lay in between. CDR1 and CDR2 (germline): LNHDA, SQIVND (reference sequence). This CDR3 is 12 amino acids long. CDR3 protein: CAVTQGETEAFF. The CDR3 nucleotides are TGTGCCGTGACACAGGGTGAAACTGAAGCTTTCTTT.

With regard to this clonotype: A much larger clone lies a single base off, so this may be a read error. DNA of the CDR3: TGTGCCAGTAGTAACCTCGCAGGGCCCGACGGGCAAAACATTGAGTACTTC. This translates into CASSNLAGPDGQNIEYF. The gene calls are TRBV19 and TRBJ2-4, with TRBD1 as a possible D gene (5 bases). This CDR3 comprises 17 residues. In germline, CDR1 is LNHDA, CDR2 SQIVND (reference sequence).

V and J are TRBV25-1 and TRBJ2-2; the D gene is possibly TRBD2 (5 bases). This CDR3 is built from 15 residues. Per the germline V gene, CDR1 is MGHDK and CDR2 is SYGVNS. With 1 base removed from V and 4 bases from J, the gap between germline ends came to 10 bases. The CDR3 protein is CASSESARVTGELFF. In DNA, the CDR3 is TGTGCCAGCAGTGAATCAGCGAGGGTCACCGGGGAGCTGTTTTTT.

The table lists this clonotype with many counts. The CDR3 sequence is CASSTSRGLGYGYTF. The CDR3 DNA reads TGTGCCAGCAGCACCAGCCGGGGCCTTGGCTATGGCTACACCTTC. The chain carries TRBV7-2 and TRBJ1-2; the D gene is possibly TRBD1 (5 bases). Trimming pared 5 bases from V and 4 bases from J, leaving 17 bases between. Looked up from germline, CDR1 is SGHTA and CDR2 is FQGNSA. The CDR3 covers 15 residues.

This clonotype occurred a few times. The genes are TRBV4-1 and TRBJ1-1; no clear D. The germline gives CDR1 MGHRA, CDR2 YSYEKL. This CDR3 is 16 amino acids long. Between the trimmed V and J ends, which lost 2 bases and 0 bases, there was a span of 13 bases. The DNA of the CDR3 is TGCGCCAGCAGCCAATCGGACCGCGCGTTGAACACTGAAGCTTTCTTT. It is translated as CASSQSDRALNTEAFF.

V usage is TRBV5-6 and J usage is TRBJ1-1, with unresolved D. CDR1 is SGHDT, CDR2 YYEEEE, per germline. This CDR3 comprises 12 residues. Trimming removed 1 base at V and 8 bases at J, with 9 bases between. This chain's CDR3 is CASSLKEGEAFF. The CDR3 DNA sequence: TGTGCCAGCAGCTTGAAGGAGGGAGAAGCTTTCTTT.

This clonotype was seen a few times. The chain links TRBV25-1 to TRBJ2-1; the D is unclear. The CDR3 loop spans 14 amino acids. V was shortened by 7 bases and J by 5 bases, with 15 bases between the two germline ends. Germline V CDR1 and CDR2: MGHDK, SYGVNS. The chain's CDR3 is CASNEYGKDNEQFF. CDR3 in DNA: TGTGCCAGCAACGAGTATGGGAAAGACAATGAGCAGTTCTTC.

CDR3 DNA: TGCAGTGCTAGCAGGGGGCTGAGTTTTTACGAGCAGTACTTC. It is translated as CSASRGLSFYEQYF. The J gene is TRBJ2-7, the V gene TRBV20-1, with 8 bases aligning to TRBD1. This CDR3 is 14 amino acids long. Germline assignment: CDR1 DFQATT and CDR2 SNEGSKA (reference sequence). The junction had 8 bases not matched to a gene; V was cut back by 3 bases and J by 4 bases.

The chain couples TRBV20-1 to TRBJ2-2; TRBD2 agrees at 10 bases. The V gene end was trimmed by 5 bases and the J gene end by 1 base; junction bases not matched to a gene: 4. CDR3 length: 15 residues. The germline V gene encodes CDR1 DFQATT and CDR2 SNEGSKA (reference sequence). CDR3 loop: CSAWTSGGNTGELFF. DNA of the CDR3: TGCAGTGCTTGGACTAGCGGAGGGAACACCGGGGAGCTGTTTTTT.

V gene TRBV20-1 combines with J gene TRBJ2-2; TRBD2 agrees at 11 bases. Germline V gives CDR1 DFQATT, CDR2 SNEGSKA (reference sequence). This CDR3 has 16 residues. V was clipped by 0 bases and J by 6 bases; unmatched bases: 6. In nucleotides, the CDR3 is TGCAGTGCTAGAGATGCGGTAGCGGGAGGGGCCGGGGAGCTGTTTTTT. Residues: CSARDAVAGGAGELFF.

The CDR3 DNA sequence: TGCAGTGCTAGAGGGGACCCCTGGATGACAGATACGCAGTATTTT. Its translation: CSARGDPWMTDTQYF. V usage is TRBV20-1 and J usage is TRBJ2-3, with D perhaps TRBD1 or TRBD2 (5 bases each). Germline lookup yields CDR1 DFQATT and CDR2 SNEGSKA (reference sequence). The V gene lost 1 base and the J gene lost 3 bases, with 14 bases spanning the gap. The CDR3 runs to 15 residues.